These T cell receptor beta chains were read from a single sample in a study of T cell changes during pregnancy in multiple sclerosis. Sequencing used immunoSEQ multiplex PCR; TCRdb keeps in-frame clones, though not all of them. The sample consists of around 130,000 clones, roughly 96% of them appearing once. The sequences come from peripheral blood, collected after pregnancy. The receptors here all came from a female donor with multiple sclerosis, enrolled in a pregnancy study. Each CDR3 is given with its conserved first and last residue. The D gene is left open where the match is weak. Size is omitted from some rows. Given values are once, few, many or a class for expanded clones.

>NA|once|TRBJ2-7|TRBV9
CASSVQGSSYEQYF
TGTGCCAGCAGCGTACAGGGGAGCTCCTACGAGCAGTACTTC
>TRBD1|NA|TRBJ2-1|TRBV7-9
CASSFGTGVNEQFF
TGTGCCAGCAGCTTTGGGACAGGGGTCAATGAGCAGTTCTTC
>TRBD1|NA|TRBJ1-2|TRBV15
CATGPQGIAYGYTF
TGTGCCACCGGCCCACAGGGGATTGCCTATGGCTACACCTTC
>NA|NA|TRBJ2-2|TRBV28
CATEAIRGELFF
TGTGCCACGGAAGCGATAAGGGGGGAGCTGTTTTTT
>TRBD2|NA|TRBJ2-5|TRBV19
CASRKGLAETQYF
TGTGCCAGTAGGAAGGGACTAGCAGAGACCCAGTACTTC
>NA|once|TRBJ1-1|TRBV5-1
CASSGAMVGGEAFF
TGCGCCAGCAGCGGGGCAATGGTGGGGGGTGAAGCTTTCTTT
>TRBD2|NA|TRBJ2-1|TRBV19
CASSMGGRALNEQFF
TGTGCCAGTAGTATGGGCGGGAGGGCCTTGAATGAGCAGTTCTTC
>TRBD2|NA|TRBJ2-1|TRBV6-4
CASQREGREGEQFF
TGTGCCAGCCAGCGGGAGGGCCGCGAAGGTGAGCAGTTCTTC
>NA|NA|TRBJ2-7|TRBV5-6
CASSKLFYEQYF
TGTGCCAGCAGCAAACTCTTCTACGAGCAGTACTTC
>NA|NA|TRBJ2-1|TRBV4-2
CASSQDPTRGNYNEQFF
TGTGCCAGCAGCCAAGATCCAACAAGAGGGAACTACAATGAGCAGTTCTTC
>NA|NA|TRBJ1-1|TRBV10-3
CAIKPAMAEAFF
TGTGCCATCAAGCCAGCGATGGCTGAAGCTTTCTTT
>TRBD2|NA|TRBJ2-3|TRBV2
CASSGPTFSGSTDTQYF
TGTGCCAGCAGTGGCCCTACCTTTAGCGGGAGCACAGATACGCAGTATTTT
>NA|NA|TRBJ1-1|TRBV2
CANLRGLNTEAFF
TGTGCCAACCTAAGGGGTTTGAACACTGAAGCTTTCTTT
>TRBD2|NA|TRBJ2-1|TRBV7-9
CASSSKAGLAGDEQFF
TGTGCCAGCAGCTCGAAAGCGGGACTAGCGGGAGATGAGCAGTTCTTC
>NA|NA|TRBJ2-1|TRBV5-1
CASSLEQGRWNEQFF
TGCGCCAGCAGCTTGGAGCAGGGGAGATGGAATGAGCAGTTCTTC
>NA|NA|TRBJ2-2|TRBV5-4
CASSPGRRTGELFF
TGTGCCAGCAGCCCGGGGAGGAGGACCGGGGAGCTGTTTTTT
>TRBD1|NA|TRBJ2-1|TRBV5-6
CASRTPLKQTGGAYNEQFF
TGTGCCAGCAGAACCCCACTTAAACAGACAGGGGGGGCCTACAATGAGCAGTTCTTC
>NA|few|TRBJ2-7|TRBV29-1
CSVETPLANSYEQYF
TGCAGCGTTGAAACGCCGCTAGCTAACTCCTACGAGCAGTACTTC
>TRBD2|once|TRBJ2-1|TRBV7-2
CASRQGLAGYNEQFF
TGTGCCAGCAGACAGGGACTAGCGGGCTACAATGAGCAGTTCTTC
>NA|NA|TRBJ1-5|TRBV7-2
CASSLKRDIRSNQPQHF
TGTGCCAGCAGCTTAAAAAGGGACATACGTAGCAATCAGCCCCAGCATTTT
>NA|once|TRBJ1-4|TRBV5-4
CASSPGGRATNEKLFF
TGTGCCAGCAGCCCCGGGGGGAGAGCAACTAATGAAAAACTGTTTTTT
>NA|NA|TRBJ2-7|TRBV4-2
CASSQGLGVYEQYF
TGTGCCAGCAGCCAAGGTTTAGGGGTCTACGAGCAGTACTTC
>NA|NA|TRBJ2-7|TRBV5-1
CASSLAGASGYEQYF
TGCGCCAGCAGCTTGGCAGGGGCGTCGGGATACGAGCAGTACTTC
>NA|NA|TRBJ2-6|TRBV30
CAWSVPQATANVLTF
TGTGCCTGGAGTGTACCGCAGGCCACCGCCAACGTCCTGACTTTC
>TRBD1|NA|TRBJ1-1|TRBV28
CASSRGQANTEAFF
TGTGCCAGCAGCCGGGGACAGGCGAACACTGAAGCTTTCTTT
>TRBD2|once|TRBJ2-7|TRBV30
CAWSVVSGGRGEQYF
TGTGCCTGGAGTGTGGTGTCGGGAGGGCGGGGGGAGCAGTACTTC
>NA|NA|TRBJ1-2|TRBV12-5
CASGLDSYGYTF
TGTGCTAGTGGTTTGGACAGCTATGGCTACACCTTC
>TRBD2|NA|TRBJ2-1|TRBV28
CASRARLAGGPSPKNEQFF
TGTGCCAGCAGGGCCCGACTAGCGGGAGGGCCTTCCCCTAAGAATGAGCAGTTCTTC
>NA|NA|TRBJ2-7|TRBV6-1
CASSAQNRQPYEQYF
TGTGCCAGCAGTGCACAGAACCGCCAACCTTACGAGCAGTACTTC
>NA|NA|TRBJ2-7|TRBV5-6
CASQRRTPTYEQYF
TGTGCCAGTCAAAGACGGACTCCCACCTACGAGCAGTACTTC
>NA|NA|TRBJ2-7|TRBV19
CASSRGGTSYEQYF
TGTGCCAGTAGTAGGGGCGGGACCTCCTACGAGCAGTACTTC
>NA|NA|TRBJ1-2|TRBV2
CASSEGKRSPSFYGYTF
TGTGCCAGCAGTGAAGGAAAGCGGTCCCCCTCTTTCTATGGCTACACCTTC